What follows is one TCR beta chain and its context. The data stem from a study of T cells after yellow fever vaccination. CDR3 size: 12 residues. Per germline, CDR1 SEHNR and CDR2 FQNEAQ (reference sequence). Trimming removed 2 bases at V and 3 bases at J, with 4 bases between. TCRdb passed the 5' RACE reads through MiXCR, listing each CDR3 protein once. Found here are about 340,000 distinct CDR3 sequences, approximately 12% of them singletons; the top ten hold about 3%. Here the sequenced sample was CD4+ T cells sorted from PBMCs, taken 15 days after the yellow fever booster vaccination. The chain employs TRBV7-9 and TRBJ1-2; no definite D call. The source is a man aged 18 to 29 who received the YFV17D yellow fever vaccine. DNA for the CDR3: TGTGCCAGCAGCTTACGGTACTATGGCTACACCTTC. It is translated as CASSLRYYGYTF.